This section outlines one T cell receptor beta chain sequence together with its context. The target antigen is unknown. This sample is drawn from a study of OX40 agonist ivuxolimab in advanced cancers. Study-level findings and limits: Expanded peripheral T cell antigen specificity was not determined.

Peripheral blood came from all dose cohorts at three timepoints. J was trimmed by 6 bases and V by 6 bases; bases with no gene match: 6. Germline CDR1 is MNHEY and CDR2 is SVGAGI. The CDR3 has 14 residues. Here immunoSEQ multiplex PCR was the method, and the copy in TCRdb shows in-frame clones only, minus some. The table shows more than 70,000 clones, with 90% to 95% occurring only once. This chain connects TRBV6-5 to TRBJ1-5; 9 bases agree with TRBD1. This specimen consisted of CD4+ or CD8+ T cells sorted from blood, obtained in a trial of the OX40 agonist ivuxolimab. The receptor comes from an adult with an advanced solid tumor such as melanoma, head and neck, liver or kidney cancer. The CDR3 DNA reads TGTGCCAGCAGCATAGACAGGGGGTCTCAGCCCCAGCATTTT. This encodes CASSIDRGSQPQHF.